This T cell receptor beta chain was recovered during a study of T cells in Graves' hyperthyroidism and ophthalmopathy. Study-wide points: Onset of ophthalmopathy came a median approximately 6.9 months after the model predicted it. In the blood, most expanded thyroid clonotypes above 0.001 appeared as well.

Diagnostic assessment was based on clinical symptoms, serum thyroxine and TRAb, thyroid ultrasound and orbital computed tomography. This clonotype showed up many times. As yet, its antigen is unknown. The V gene end was trimmed by 5 bases and the J gene end by 4 bases; junction bases not matched to a gene: 7. Looked up from germline, CDR1 is MNHNS and CDR2 is SASEGT. This CDR3 has 15 amino acids. Amplification of TCR beta CDR3 regions was performed using RNA transcripts as template. HTBI primers were the set used in a first-round RT-PCR of the TCR CDR3. TCRdb redid the calling of the multiplex PCR reads with MiXCR, one entry per CDR3 protein. Among about 600,000 distinct CDR3 sequences listed, over 12% were seen once.

What was sequenced was blood. This receptor was taken from a woman aged 18-29 years with Graves' ophthalmopathy. This chain uses TRBV6-1 with TRBJ2-1; 8 bases fit TRBD2. CDR3 sequence (DNA): TGTGCCAGCAGTCCCGGACTAGCCAAATACAATGAGCAGTTCTTC. Translated: CASSPGLAKYNEQFF.